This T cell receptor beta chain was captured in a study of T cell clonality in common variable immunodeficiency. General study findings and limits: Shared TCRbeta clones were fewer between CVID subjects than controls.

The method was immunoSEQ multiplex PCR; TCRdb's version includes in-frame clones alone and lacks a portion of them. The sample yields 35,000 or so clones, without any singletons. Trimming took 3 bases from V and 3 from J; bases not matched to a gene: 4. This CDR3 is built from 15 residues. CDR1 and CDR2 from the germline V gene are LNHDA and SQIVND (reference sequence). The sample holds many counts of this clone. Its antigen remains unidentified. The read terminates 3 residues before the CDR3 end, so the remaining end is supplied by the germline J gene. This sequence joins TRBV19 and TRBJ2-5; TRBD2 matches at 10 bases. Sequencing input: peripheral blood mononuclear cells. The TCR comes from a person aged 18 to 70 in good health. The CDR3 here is CASSIFGLAEETQYF. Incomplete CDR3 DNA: TGTGCCAGTAGTATTTTTGGACTAGCGGAAGAGACC.